The clone carrying this T cell receptor beta chain was detected a few times. Its target is unknown. The donors were all healthy and Caucasian. These data come from a study of identical twins. V lost 2 bases to trimming and J lost 3 bases; unmatched junction nucleotides: 3. CDR1 is SGHDN and CDR2 is FVKESK in the germline V gene. CDR3 size: 15 residues. MiXCR was run by TCRdb on the 5' RACE reads, yielding one entry per CDR3 protein. The sample yields fewer than 250,000 distinct CDR3 sequences, roughly a tenth seen once. Study conclusions and caveats: Recombination models fit unrelated individuals' TCR alpha sharing but underestimated twins'.

V usage is TRBV14 and J usage is TRBJ2-7; 11 nucleotides match TRBD2. This clonotype was sampled from a woman aged 18-29 years in good health. Sequenced input: memory (CD45RO+) T cells sorted from blood. CDR3 DNA: TGTGCCAGCAGCCAACTGGGACTAGCGGACTACGAGCAGTACTTC. This codes for CASSQLGLADYEQYF.